Listed below are T cell receptor beta chains from one sample, sequenced in a study of T cell repertoires in cytomegalovirus infection. TCRdb reprocessed the reads with MiXCR, giving one entry per CDR3 protein. The table lists around 230,000 distinct CDR3 sequences, about 5.9% of them singletons. Sequencing was performed on PBMCs. These receptor sequences come from a human donor in good health (CMV status not recorded). Some clones in this sample may be carry-over from other donors' samples. CDR3s leave out the opening cysteine and the closing phenylalanine or tryptophan.

TRBV7-2	TRBJ1-1	ASTLRGGGVGTEAF
TRBV2	TRBJ2-1	ASSGGRLAGGGNNEQF
TRBV20-1	TRBJ1-5	SARDSGWGPLSNQPQH
TRBV4-3	TRBJ2-2	ASSRRGGRDTGELF
TRBV12-3/TRBV12-4	TRBJ1-5	ASSLTGPGGNQPQH
TRBV12-3/TRBV12-4	TRBJ1-3	ASSDREGNTIY
TRBV14	TRBJ1-3	ASSQLWTGRTGNTIY
TRBV6-6	TRBJ1-6	ASSHHDREDSPLH
TRBV2	TRBJ1-5	ASSRQGGNQPQH
TRBV7-2	TRBJ1-2	ASRRGGSFHPNYGYT
TRBV2	TRBJ1-6	ARGTENSPLH
TRBV3-1	TRBJ1-2	ASSQVDDGYT
TRBV28	TRBJ2-5	ASSLRQPETQY